Listed below are T cell receptor beta chains from one sample, sequenced in a study of T cell repertoires in cytomegalovirus infection. One entry per CDR3 protein, called by TCRdb with MiXCR from the reads. This sample has hundreds of thousands of distinct CDR3 sequences, with 31% found just once. Input material: PBMCs. Receptors were obtained from a human donor in good health (CMV status not recorded). Some clones in this sample may be carry-over from other donors' samples. Both conserved end residues are part of each CDR3. The order of the fields is D gene, V gene, clone size, J gene, CDR3 protein, CDR3 DNA. A D gene is named only where the DNA matches it firmly. Clone size is given for some rows only: seen once, a few or many times, or a class if the clone is expanded.

NA	TRBV2	few	TRBJ1-2	CASSENGGAGISGYTF	TGTGCCAGCAGTGAAAATGGGGGCGCCGGTATCAGTGGCTACACCTTC
NA	TRBV7-6	NA	TRBJ2-7	CASSLLEVYEQYF	TGTGCCAGCAGCTTATTAGAGGTCTACGAGCAGTACTTC
NA	TRBV5-1	NA	TRBJ2-1	CASPWASYNEQFF	TGCGCCAGCCCTTGGGCAAGCTACAATGAGCAGTTCTTC
NA	TRBV7-2	many	TRBJ2-5	CASSFQGGGGETQYF	TGTGCCAGCAGCTTTCAAGGGGGGGGCGGGGAGACCCAGTACTTC
TRBD1	TRBV6-8	NA	TRBJ1-4	CASQGGPGEKLFF	TGTGCCAGCCAGGGGGGGCCAGGTGAAAAACTGTTTTTT
NA	TRBV7-2	many	TRBJ2-3	CASSFLGTDTQYF	TGTGCCAGCAGCTTCCTCGGAACAGATACGCAGTATTTT
NA	TRBV6-2/TRBV6-3	NA	TRBJ2-1	CASSFQGIYNEQFF	TGTGCCAGCAGTTTCCAGGGTATCTACAATGAGCAGTTCTTC
NA	TRBV28	NA	TRBJ1-1	CASSSADRMNTEAFF	TGTGCCAGCAGTTCGGCCGACAGAATGAACACTGAAGCTTTCTTT
TRBD1	TRBV6-6	few	TRBJ2-3	CASRLQGHRDTQYF	TGTGCCAGCAGGCTACAGGGGCACCGGGATACGCAGTATTTT
TRBD1	TRBV19	NA	TRBJ2-1	CASSTYLRTGFDEQFF	TGTGCCAGTAGTACTTACCTCCGGACAGGGTTCGATGAGCAGTTCTTC
TRBD2	TRBV19	NA	TRBJ2-1	CASSISGGLINEQFF	TGTGCCAGTAGTATTAGCGGGGGCCTAATCAATGAGCAGTTCTTC
NA	TRBV6-1	once	TRBJ1-1	CASSLGPTGAEAFF	TGTGCCAGCAGCCTTGGACCAACCGGCGCTGAAGCTTTCTTT
TRBD1	TRBV7-2	many	TRBJ2-7	CASSLTGTGPYEQYF	TGTGCCAGCAGCTTAACTGGGACAGGACCCTACGAGCAGTACTTC
NA	TRBV5-1	NA	TRBJ2-1	CASSSRPTPSSYNEQFF	TGCGCCAGCAGCTCCCGGCCCACCCCGAGCTCCTACAATGAGCAGTTCTTC
NA	TRBV20-1	few	TRBJ2-7	CSARFEGTAEQYF	TGCAGTGCTAGGTTTGAAGGGACTGCCGAGCAGTACTTC
TRBD2	TRBV9	NA	TRBJ2-5	CASSVSLAGAQETQYF	TGTGCCAGCAGCGTATCTCTAGCGGGGGCACAAGAGACCCAGTACTTC
TRBD1	TRBV6-8	NA	TRBJ1-1	CASSPTGEAKAFF	TGTGCCAGCAGCCCGACAGGGGAGGCTAAGGCTTTCTTT
NA	TRBV7-6	few	TRBJ2-3	CASSLVLGDTQYF	TGTGCCAGCAGCTTAGTGTTGGGAGATACGCAGTATTTT
NA	TRBV6-6	NA	TRBJ2-7	CASSYSGGNEQYF	TGTGCCAGCAGTTACTCGGGAGGAAACGAGCAGTACTTC
NA	TRBV6-1	few	TRBJ1-2	CASSNRERGYGYTF	TGTGCCAGCAGTAACAGGGAGCGCGGCTATGGCTACACCTTC
NA	TRBV11-2	NA	TRBJ1-2	CASSSTRAFMGYTF	TGTGCCAGCAGCTCCACCCGGGCCTTCATGGGCTACACCTTC
NA	TRBV6-5	NA	TRBJ1-1	CASSNGAQGAFF	TGTGCCAGCAGCAATGGGGCCCAGGGGGCTTTCTTT
TRBD1	TRBV5-6	few	TRBJ1-6	CASSFPPGGKGSPLHF	TGTGCCAGCAGCTTTCCCCCAGGGGGAAAGGGTTCACCCCTCCACTTT
NA	TRBV12-3/TRBV12-4	NA	TRBJ1-2	CASTQGLWVYTF	TGTGCCAGTACTCAGGGGCTTTGGGTCTACACCTTC
NA	TRBV7-2	many	TRBJ1-2	CASSSRGPYGYTF	TGTGCCAGCAGCTCCCGAGGTCCTTACGGCTACACCTTC
NA	TRBV11-2	few	TRBJ1-3	CASSIQSSGNTIYF	TGTGCCAGCAGCATACAGAGCTCTGGAAACACCATATATTTT
NA	TRBV6-5	NA	TRBJ1-2	CASSYSKGPAVTF	TGTGCCAGCAGTTACTCGAAAGGCCCAGCGGTCACCTTC
TRBD2	TRBV15	few	TRBJ2-5	CATSRDPLAARETQYF	TGTGCCACCAGCAGAGATCCACTAGCGGCTCGGGAGACCCAGTACTTC
NA	TRBV7-2	many	TRBJ1-3	CASSLHSGNTIYF	TGTGCCAGCAGCTTACACTCTGGAAACACCATATATTTT
NA	TRBV19	NA	TRBJ1-1	CASSIDEPNTEAFF	TGTGCCAGTAGTATAGATGAACCGAACACTGAAGCTTTCTTT
TRBD2	TRBV7-8	NA	TRBJ2-1	CASSFRTSGGKVSYNEKFF	TGTGCCAGCAGCTTCAGGACTAGCGGGGGTAAAGTCTCCTACAATGAGAAGTTCTTC
NA	TRBV2	NA	TRBJ2-7	CASRDHRLASYEQYF	TGTGCCAGCAGAGACCATCGGCTGGCCTCCTACGAGCAGTACTTC
NA	TRBV6-5	NA	TRBJ2-5	CASSYSVSLRGETKYF	TGTGCCAGCAGTTACTCGGTGAGCCTAAGAGGAGAGACCAAGTACTTC
NA	TRBV6-8	NA	TRBJ1-5	CASSYSTGNLFPQHF	TGTGCCAGCAGTTACTCCACGGGGAACTTGTTCCCCCAGCATTTT
TRBD2	TRBV28	once	TRBJ2-3	CASNGQIRRGYTDTQYF	TGTGCCAGCAATGGCCAGATAAGGCGGGGGTACACAGATACGCAGTATTTT
NA	TRBV7-3	NA	TRBJ2-1	CASSQMDTGGDEQFF	TGTGCCAGCAGCCAAATGGATACGGGCGGGGATGAGCAGTTCTTC
TRBD1	TRBV6-2/TRBV6-3	NA	TRBJ1-2	CASSYSGTDYTF	TGTGCCAGCAGTTACTCGGGGACAGACTACACCTTC
NA	TRBV12-3/TRBV12-4	NA	TRBJ1-5	CASSSLEVGGAPNQPQHF	TGTGCCAGCAGTTCTCTTGAGGTTGGCGGGGCCCCCAATCAGCCCCAGCATTTT
NA	TRBV28	NA	TRBJ1-1	CASSPPRQVGTEAFF	TGTGCCAGCAGTCCCCCCCGACAGGTCGGGACTGAAGCTTTCTTT
NA	TRBV10-3	few	TRBJ1-5	CATGREGGANQPQHF	TGTGCCACCGGGCGGGAGGGGGGAGCCAATCAGCCCCAGCATTTT
NA	TRBV20-1	NA	TRBJ2-1	CSARTFPGGKGEQFF	TGCAGTGCTAGAACGTTTCCCGGAGGGAAGGGTGAGCAGTTCTTC